This paragraph reports one T cell receptor (beta chain). Sequencing was performed with immunoSEQ multiplex PCR; in TCRdb, only in-frame clones are kept and a portion is missing. Altogether a few hundred thousand clones are present, about 90% being singletons, with the ten largest covering roughly 10%. The data originate from a study of blood T cell repertoires in COVID-19. Per germline, CDR1 LGHDT and CDR2 YNNKEL (reference sequence). The CDR3 consists of 15 residues. V gave up 4 bases and J gave up 0 bases, with 11 bases separating them. This TCR was sampled from a woman in her 70s with COVID-19, enrolled during active disease. The J gene is TRBJ2-3, the V gene TRBV3-1 (or the pseudogene TRBV3-2), with D perhaps TRBD1 (6 bases). The specimen sequenced was peripheral blood. The DNA of the CDR3 is TGTGCCAGCAGCCCAAGACAGGTTAGCACAGATACGCAGTATTTT. Residues: CASSPRQVSTDTQYF.